Presented here are 20 T cell receptor beta chains from one specimen sequenced in a study of cytomegalovirus exposure and HLA in healthy donors. PCR was performed using 60 Vbeta and 13 Jbeta primers. Sequencing was performed with immunoSEQ multiplex PCR; in TCRdb, only in-frame clones are kept and a portion is missing. This table holds roughly 34,000 clones. The sequenced material came from PBMCs. Receptors originate from a woman aged 40 to 50 in good health and CMV-seropositive.

The V call is TRBV7-9, the J call TRBJ1-1; 10 positions agree with TRBD1. V dropped 8 bases and J dropped 5; count of bases not matched to a gene: 8. CDR1 and CDR2 from the germline V gene are SEHNR and FQNEAQ (reference sequence). The CDR3 has 14 residues. The CDR3 spells CASGQGGGGTEAFF. The DNA of the CDR3 is TGTGCCAGCGGACAGGGGGGTGGTGGTACTGAAGCTTTCTTT. Full variable domain (remainder filled in from reference TRBV7-9 and TRBJ1-1): DTGVSQNPRHKITKRGQNVTFRCDPISEHNRLYWYRQTLGQGPEFLTYFQNEAQLEKSRLLSDRFSAERPKGSFSTLEIQRTEQGDSAMYLCASGQGGGGTEAFFGQGTRLTVV.

The chain is built from TRBV28 and TRBJ2-7, with 8 bases that match TRBD1. The CDR3 spans 13 residues. Trimming took 6 bases from V and 2 from J; bases not matched to a gene: 3. Germline V gene data show CDR1 as MDHEN and CDR2 as SYDVKM. The CDR3 here is CASRMTGAYEQYF. CDR3 DNA sequence: TGTGCCAGCAGGATGACAGGGGCCTACGAGCAGTACTTC. Full variable domain (missing parts from reference TRBV28 and TRBJ2-7): DVKVTQSSRYLVKRTGEKVFLECVQDMDHENMFWYRQDPGLGLRLIYFSYDVKMKEKGDIPEGYSVSREKKERFSLILESASTNQTSMYLCASRMTGAYEQYFGPGTRLTVT.

The chain is built from TRBV30 and TRBJ2-3, with 13 bases lining up with TRBD2. The CDR3 totals 14 residues. Unmatched junction bases numbered 2, after V lost 3 bases and J lost 5 bases. Germline lookup yields CDR1 GTSNPN and CDR2 SVGIG (reference sequence). The chain's CDR3 is CAWRLAGGLDTQYF. Written as DNA, the CDR3 is TGTGCCTGGAGACTAGCGGGAGGGCTAGATACGCAGTATTTT. The variable domain in full, completed from reference TRBV30 and TRBJ2-3, reads SQTIHQWPATLVQPVGSPLSLECTVEGTSNPNLYWYRQAAGRGLQLLFYSVGIGQISSEVPQNLSASRPQDRQFILSSKKLLLSDSGFYLCAWRLAGGLDTQYFGPGTRLTVL.

The V gene is TRBV10-1, the J gene TRBJ2-7; D is possibly TRBD2 (5 bases). V lost 8 bases and J 0 bases, leaving 11 bases between the germline ends. CDR1 is WNHNN, CDR2 SYGVQD, per germline (reference sequence). CDR3 length: 13 residues. CDR3 region: CASAPGSSYEQYF. CDR3 coding DNA: TGCGCCAGCGCCCCGGGGAGCTCCTACGAGCAGTACTTC.

The gene calls are TRBV29-1 and TRBJ2-7; 12 bases map to TRBD2. The CDR3 consists of 13 residues. CDR1 is SQVTM and CDR2 is ANQGSEA in the germline V gene. The ends lost 5 bases at V and 13 bases at J; junction bases unmatched: 12. CDR3 sequence (DNA): TGCAGCGTTCGGTCGACGACTAGCGGGAGACCCTACTTC. Protein sequence: CSVRSTTSGRPYF.

The chain couples TRBV6-1 to TRBJ2-7; tentatively, D is TRBD1 (5 bases). Looked up from germline, CDR1 is MNHNS and CDR2 is SASEGT. Between the trimmed V and J ends, which lost 4 bases and 3 bases, there was a span of 7 bases. The CDR3 has 12 amino acids. The CDR3 loop is CASSADSYEQYF. CDR3 sequence (DNA): TGTGCCAGCAGTGCCGACAGCTACGAGCAGTACTTC.

The chain is built from TRBV30 and TRBJ1-5, with 7 bases fitting TRBD1. The CDR3 loop spans 15 amino acids. The J segment lost 3 bases and the V segment lost 2 bases, leaving 7 bases of the junction unmatched. The germline V gene encodes CDR1 GTSNPN and CDR2 SVGIG (reference sequence). The CDR3 coding sequence is TGTGCCTGGAGTAGTCGAGGGGGCCACAATCAGCCCCAGCATTTT. This translates into CAWSSRGGHNQPQHF.

The chain employs TRBV4-3 and TRBJ2-3; TRBD2 agrees at 13 bases. The ends lost 6 bases at V and 2 bases at J; junction bases unmatched: 8. The CDR3 runs to 17 residues. Looked up from germline, CDR1 is LGHNA and CDR2 is YSLEER. CDR3 bases: TGCGCCAGCAGTCCTGGACTAGCGGGAGATACCACAGATACGCAGTATTTT. It codes for CASSPGLAGDTTDTQYF.

This rearrangement joins TRBV11-3 to TRBJ2-5, with TRBD1 matching 8 bases. The CDR3 is 17 residues long. Per germline, CDR1 SGHNT and CDR2 YENEEA. The ends lost 7 bases at V and 5 bases at J; junction bases unmatched: 18. The CDR3 DNA is TGTGCCAGCACGGTAAGCGTGGGGACAGGTTCATGGGAGACCCAGTACTTC. Protein: CASTVSVGTGSWETQYF.

The chain uses TRBV18 and TRBJ2-2; the match to TRBD1 covers 8 bases. Unmatched junction bases numbered 8, after V lost 3 bases and J lost 8 bases. This CDR3 region has 15 residues. Germline V gene sequence: CDR1 KGHSH, CDR2 LQKENI. In nucleotides, the CDR3 is TGTGCCAGCTCACCGAAGGACAGGGTGGCAGGGGAGCTGTTTTTT. Translation gives CASSPKDRVAGELFF.

The chain combines TRBV30 with TRBJ2-7, with 7 positions matching TRBD2. V trimming: 5 bases; J trimming: 0 bases; junction bases outside the gene matches: 7. CDR1 is GTSNPN and CDR2 is SVGIG in the germline V gene (reference sequence). CDR3 length: 14 amino acids. The CDR3 region has the DNA TGTGCCTGGTCCGGCGGCGGGAGCTCCTACGAGCAGTACTTC. It encodes CAWSGGGSSYEQYF.

The gene calls are TRBV6-5 and TRBJ2-5, with 12 bases aligning to TRBD1. Germline V gives CDR1 MNHEY, CDR2 SVGAGI. After removal of 5 bases from V and 4 bases from J, the junction contained 5 bases not matched to a gene. This CDR3 comprises 15 residues. In DNA form, the CDR3 reads TGTGCCAGCAGTAGGGGGACAGGGGGCCGAGAGACCCAGTACTTC. Translated: CASSRGTGGRETQYF.

V is TRBV13 and J is TRBJ2-1, with D possibly being TRBD2 (7 bases). The CDR3 loop spans 12 amino acids. Germline CDR1 and CDR2: PRHDT and FYEKMQ (reference sequence). The germline V and J ends were trimmed by 11 bases and 5 bases, with 13 bases remaining between them. As DNA, the CDR3 is TGTGCCGGTAAAGGGGGGGACAATGAGCAGTTCTTC. Translating it yields CAGKGGDNEQFF.

J is TRBJ2-1 and V is TRBV28; 13 nucleotides line up with TRBD2. The CDR3 covers 13 residues. Per the germline V gene, CDR1 is MDHEN and CDR2 is SYDVKM. CDR3 region: CVLTSGRAHEQFF. DNA of the CDR3: TGTGTACTAACTAGCGGGAGGGCTCATGAGCAGTTCTTC.

This chain links TRBV4-1 with TRBJ1-5; 7 nucleotides match TRBD1. Germline loops: CDR1 MGHRA, CDR2 YSYEKL. The CDR3 runs 20 residues. Trimming cost V 0 bases and J 2 bases; bases outside gene matches: 16. In DNA form, the CDR3 reads TGCGCCAGCAGCCAAGAAATCGTCGGCAGGGGGTTCAGAGGCAATCAGCCCCAGCATTTT. Amino acids: CASSQEIVGRGFRGNQPQHF.

The gene calls are TRBV28 and TRBJ2-7; TRBD2 agrees at 11 bases. Germline V gene lookup returns CDR1 MDHEN and CDR2 SYDVKM. The CDR3 length is 15 residues. J gave up 1 base and V 5 bases, and 4 bases lay outside the gene matches. The CDR3 DNA is TGTGCCAGCAGTGTGACTAGCGGGATGTCCTACGAGCAGTACTTC. Translation gives CASSVTSGMSYEQYF.

J is TRBJ2-3 and V is TRBV19; D is possibly TRBD1 (6 bases). V lost 3 bases, J lost 1 base, and 14 bases lay in between. The CDR3 extends over 16 amino acids. Per germline, CDR1 LNHDA and CDR2 SQIVND (reference sequence). The CDR3 loop reads CASSMADRPGTDTQYF. The CDR3 nucleotides read TGTGCCAGTAGTATGGCTGACAGGCCAGGCACAGATACGCAGTATTTT.

DNA of the CDR3: TGCAGCGTTGACTATTATCGGGTGAACACTGAAGCTTTCTTT. This translates into CSVDYYRVNTEAFF. V gene TRBV29-1 combines with J gene TRBJ1-1; D gene unclear. Germline V gene data show CDR1 as SQVTM and CDR2 as ANQGSEA. Deletions cut 3 bases from V and 0 bases from J, with 11 bases between. The CDR3 loop spans 14 amino acids.

Remarks on this clone: Germline and junction disagree at one end, which may indicate a read error. The same CDR3 is also encoded by other DNA sequences in this sample. This chain connects TRBV30 to TRBJ2-7, with 13 nucleotides matching TRBD2. The V gene's germline CDR1 is GTSNPN and CDR2 SVGIG (reference sequence). The length of the CDR3 is 16 residues. Written as DNA, the CDR3 is TGCGCCTGGAGTTTCGGACTAGCGGGAGTCTCCTACGAGCAGTACTTC. It encodes CAWSFGLAGVSYEQYF.

J is TRBJ2-3 and V is TRBV10-3; no firm D call. Trimming removed 8 bases from V and 0 bases from J, with 15 bases in between. Looked up from germline, CDR1 is ENHRY and CDR2 is SYGVKD. This CDR3 region has 15 residues. CDR3 nucleotides: TGTGCCATCGGGTCTACGGGTGTGAGCACAGATACGCAGTATTTT. It encodes CAIGSTGVSTDTQYF.